This T cell receptor (beta chain) comes out of a study of long-term antiretroviral therapy in people with HIV. Study details: Collection of the earliest samples took place about a decade ahead of the 2015 immediate-ART recommendation.

To note about this clone: Its antigen is unidentified.

Study-wide results and limits: Repertoires with HIV possessed tighter CDR3 length spans than those of controls. Once patients were on ART, diversity went higher but still fell short of transplant donor controls.

A v3.0 immunoSEQ assay was performed at survey level. The data were produced by immunoSEQ multiplex PCR, yet TCRdb's version contains in-frame clones alone and is incomplete. Of about 28,000 clones listed, 70% to 90% are singletons. Going into DNA extraction, samples held about 1-11 million cryopreserved PBMC. With V trimmed by 6 bases and J by 4 bases, 5 bases remained unmatched. CDR3 length: 13 amino acids. CDR1 is MNHEY and CDR2 is SMNVEV in the germline V gene (reference sequence). The rearrangement links TRBV27 to TRBJ2-5, with 7 positions matching TRBD2. The source of this sequence is a woman between 18 and 29 years old with HIV. The material was unsorted PBMCs, obtained 1.8 years after starting antiretroviral therapy. The CDR3 reads CASRPPGGETQYF. CDR3 in DNA: TGTGCCAGCAGACCCCCGGGAGGAGAGACCCAGTACTTC.